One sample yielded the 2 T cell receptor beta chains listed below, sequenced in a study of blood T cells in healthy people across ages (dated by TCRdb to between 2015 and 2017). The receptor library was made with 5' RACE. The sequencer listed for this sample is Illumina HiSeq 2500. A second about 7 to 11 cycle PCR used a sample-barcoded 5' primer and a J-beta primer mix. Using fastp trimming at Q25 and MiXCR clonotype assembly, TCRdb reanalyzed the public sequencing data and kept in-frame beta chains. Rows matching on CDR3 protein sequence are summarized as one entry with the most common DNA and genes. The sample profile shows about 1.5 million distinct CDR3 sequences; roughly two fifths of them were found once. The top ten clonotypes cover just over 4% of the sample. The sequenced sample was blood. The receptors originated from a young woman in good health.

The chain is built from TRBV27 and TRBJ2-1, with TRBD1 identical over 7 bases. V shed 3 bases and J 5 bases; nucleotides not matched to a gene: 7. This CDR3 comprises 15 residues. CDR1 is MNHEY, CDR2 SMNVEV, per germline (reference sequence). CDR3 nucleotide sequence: TGTGCCAGCAGTTTCCACAGGGGTCCCCACAATGAGCAGTTCTTC. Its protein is CASSFHRGPHNEQFF.

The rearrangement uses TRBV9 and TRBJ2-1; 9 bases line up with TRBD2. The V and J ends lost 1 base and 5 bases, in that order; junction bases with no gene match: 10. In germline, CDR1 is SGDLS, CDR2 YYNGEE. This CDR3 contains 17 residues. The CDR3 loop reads CASSVKYAGGLHNEQFF. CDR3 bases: TGTGCCAGCAGCGTAAAATATGCGGGGGGGCTTCACAATGAGCAGTTCTTC.